What follows describes a single T cell receptor (beta chain). Its antigen is undetermined. The sample belongs to a study of blood T cells in healthy people across ages. Study-wide findings and caveats: Estimated diversity across one million T cells was deemed an underestimate. Strong correlation was found linking TCR beta diversity to naive T cell percentage.

Primed by a sample-barcoded 5' primer and a J-beta primer mix, a second PCR proceeded for roughly 6 to 12 cycles. TCRdb reprocessed the 5' RACE reads with MiXCR, giving one entry per CDR3 protein. The profile shows 730,000 or so distinct CDR3 sequences, over 40% of them singletons. Trimming left V 6 bases short and J 1 base short, with 12 bases between. CDR1 and CDR2 from the germline V gene are DFQATT and SNEGSKA (reference sequence). The CDR3 length is 14 residues. The rearrangement joins TRBV20-1 to TRBJ2-2; D remains ambiguous. The TCR was taken from an elderly man in good health. Source material: blood. This chain's CDR3 is CSALRTLNTGELFF. In DNA, the CDR3 is TGCAGTGCACTCCGGACGCTGAACACCGGGGAGCTGTTTTTT.